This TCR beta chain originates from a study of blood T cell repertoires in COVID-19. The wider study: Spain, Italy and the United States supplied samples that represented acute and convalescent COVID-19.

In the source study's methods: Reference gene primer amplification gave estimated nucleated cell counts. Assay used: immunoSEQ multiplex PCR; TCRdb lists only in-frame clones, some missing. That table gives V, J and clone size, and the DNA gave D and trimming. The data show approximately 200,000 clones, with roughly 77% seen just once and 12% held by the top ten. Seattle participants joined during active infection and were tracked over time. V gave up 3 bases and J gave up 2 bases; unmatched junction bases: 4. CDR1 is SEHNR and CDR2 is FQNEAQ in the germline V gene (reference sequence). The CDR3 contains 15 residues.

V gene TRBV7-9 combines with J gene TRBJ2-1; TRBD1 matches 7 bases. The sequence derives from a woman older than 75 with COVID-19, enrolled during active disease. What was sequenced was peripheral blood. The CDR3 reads CASSLGQIPYNEQFF. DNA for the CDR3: TGTGCCAGCAGCTTGGGACAGATCCCCTACAATGAGCAGTTCTTC.